This entry lists 31 T cell receptor beta chains sequenced from one sample in a study of blood T cell repertoires in COVID-19. TCRdb's table, derived via immunoSEQ multiplex PCR, lists solely in-frame clones and lacks some. Counted here are approximately 200,000 clones, about 82% occurring once; the ten biggest clones make up about 4.9%. The specimen was peripheral blood. The receptor source for this set is a woman in her twenties or thirties with acute or convalescent COVID-19.

This clone was seen once. The genes are TRBV28 and TRBJ1-5; the match to TRBD1 covers 8 bases. V trimming: 6 bases; J trimming: 7 bases; junction bases outside the gene matches: 2. Germline V gene sequence: CDR1 MDHEN, CDR2 SYDVKM. The CDR3 sequence is 12 residues long. Written as DNA, the CDR3 is TGTGCCAGCAGGACAGGGGCCCAGCCCCAGCATTTT. This translates into CASRTGAQPQHF.

The CDR3 DNA reads as TGCGCCAGCAGCCCCCGATCGGTTGCAACTAATGAAAAACTGTTTTTT. Its translation: CASSPRSVATNEKLFF. The J gene is TRBJ1-4, the V gene TRBV4-3; D gene uncertain. The CDR3 has 16 residues. The V gene lost 4 bases and the J gene lost 0 bases, with 12 bases spanning the gap. Germline values: CDR1 LGHNA, CDR2 YSLEER.

The gene calls are TRBV6-2 or TRBV6-3 and TRBJ1-2; a possible D gene is TRBD1 (5 bases). The germline CDR1 and CDR2 sequences are MNHEY and SVGEGT. The V gene lost 4 bases and the J gene lost 1 base, with 10 bases spanning the gap. The length of the CDR3 is 14 residues. The CDR3 here is CASSLAGNNYGYTF. CDR3 nucleotide sequence: TGTGCCAGCAGTTTGGCAGGGAATAACTATGGCTACACCTTC.

In DNA, the CDR3 is TGTGCCAGCAGCTTGACCGGGAGAGGATATTACGAGCAGTACTTC. Translated, it gives CASSLTGRGYYEQYF. The chain joins TRBV5-8 to TRBJ2-7; TRBD2 is a possible D gene (6 bases). V lost 1 base, J lost 4 bases, and 15 bases lay in between. The germline V gene has CDR1 SGHTS and CDR2 YDEGEE. The CDR3 has 15 residues.

The rearrangement links TRBV15 to TRBJ1-2; a possible D gene is TRBD1 (6 bases). V lost 0 bases to trimming and J lost 4 bases, with 12 bases between them. The CDR3 contains 15 residues. In germline, CDR1 is LNHNV, CDR2 YYDKDF (reference sequence). The DNA for the CDR3 is TGTGCCACCAGCAGAGAAATGGGGGCTAGCTATGGCTACACCTTC. Protein product: CATSREMGASYGYTF. The full variable domain, with the rest looked up from reference TRBV15 and TRBJ1-2, is DAMVIQNPRYQVTQFGKPVTLSCSQTLNHNVMYWYQQKSSQAPKLLFHYYDKDFNNEADTPDNFQSRRPNTSFCFLDIRSPGLGDTAMYLCATSREMGASYGYTFGSGTRLTVV.

J is TRBJ2-3 and V is TRBV11-2, with TRBD2 matching over 9 bases. This CDR3 region has 17 residues. Germline assignment: CDR1 SGHAT and CDR2 FQNNGV. V trimming: 2 bases; J trimming: 0 bases; junction bases outside the gene matches: 6. The DNA of the CDR3 is TGTGCCAGCAGCTTAAGGCGGACTAGCGCTAGCACAGATACGCAGTATTTT. It translates to CASSLRRTSASTDTQYF. Variable domain in full (rest from reference TRBV11-2 and TRBJ2-3): EAGVAQSPRYKIIEKRQSVAFWCNPISGHATLYWYQQILGQGPKLLIQFQNNGVVDDSQLPKDRFSAERLKGVDSTLKIQPAKLEDSAVYLCASSLRRTSASTDTQYFGPGTRLTVL.

The rearrangement joins TRBV7-6 to TRBJ2-1; 13 nucleotides line up with TRBD2. V lost 10 bases, J lost 5 bases, and 2 bases stayed unmatched. CDR3 length: 13 residues. Germline values: CDR1 SGHVS, CDR2 FNYEAQ. CDR3 nucleotides: TGTGCCACCGGGACTAGCGGGAACAATGAGCAGTTCTTC. Its protein product is CATGTSGNNEQFF.

This clone was observed a single time. The chain employs TRBV6-5 and TRBJ2-2; D not certain. Trimming removed 5 bases from V and 3 bases from J, with 4 bases in between. The CDR3 has 12 amino acids. Germline V gives CDR1 MNHEY, CDR2 SVGAGI. The chain's CDR3 is CASSHYTGELFF. The CDR3 DNA follows: TGTGCCAGCAGTCATTACACCGGGGAGCTGTTTTTT.

This chain uses TRBV15 with TRBJ1-2; no firm D call. CDR1 is LNHNV and CDR2 is YYDKDF in the germline V gene (reference sequence). Trimming took 0 bases from V and 5 from J, leaving 7 bases between them. This CDR3 region has 13 residues. In DNA form, the CDR3 reads TGTGCCACCAGCAGAGATCAGGCATATGGCTACACCTTC. It translates to CATSRDQAYGYTF.

V gene TRBV6-5 combines with J gene TRBJ2-7; possibly TRBD1 for D (5 bases). Germline V CDR1 and CDR2: MNHEY, SVGAGI. V lost 6 bases to trimming and J lost 4 bases, with 13 bases between them. This CDR3 comprises 13 residues. For the CDR3, the DNA is TGTGCCAGCAGCCAAAGGGGTGGTTACGAGCAGTACTTC. It specifies CASSQRGGYEQYF.

CDR3 nucleotide sequence: TGTGCCAGCAGCTTAGGGACAGGGGGCCGTGGCTACACCTTC. Translating gives CASSLGTGGRGYTF. The rearrangement joins TRBV7-2 to TRBJ1-2; 11 bases line up with TRBD1. Germline CDR1 and CDR2: SGHTA and FQGNSA. The CDR3 runs 14 residues. J lost 7 bases, V lost 1 base, and 2 bases had no gene match.

DNA of the CDR3: TGTGCCAGCAGCAGCCTCGGGGTGGGCAACAATGAGCAGTTCTTC. Protein sequence: CASSSLGVGNNEQFF. This chain links TRBV28 with TRBJ2-1, with D maybe TRBD2 (5 bases). Trimming left V 6 bases short and J 5 bases short, with 17 bases between. The CDR3 spans 15 residues. Germline V CDR1 and CDR2: MDHEN, SYDVKM.

The chain recombines TRBV28 with TRBJ1-2; no clear D. V was shortened by 3 bases and J by 2 bases, with 13 bases between the two germline ends. The germline gives CDR1 MDHEN, CDR2 SYDVKM. CDR3 size: 15 residues. The CDR3 coding sequence is TGTGCCAGCAGTTTCCCCGCAGGATCGAACTATGGCTACACCTTC. It encodes CASSFPAGSNYGYTF.

The V call is TRBV13, the J call TRBJ2-5; D possibly corresponds to TRBD2 (5 bases). The CDR3 length is 14 residues. Germline V lookup: CDR1 PRHDT, CDR2 FYEKMQ (reference sequence). V lost 0 bases to trimming and J lost 4 bases, with 9 bases between them. The DNA for the CDR3 is TGTGCCAGCAGCTTAGGCGGGGTTGGAGAGACCCAGTACTTC. The encoded protein is CASSLGGVGETQYF.

The chain links TRBV12-3 or TRBV12-4 to TRBJ2-7; a possible D gene is TRBD2 (5 bases). With 3 bases removed from V and 5 bases from J, the gap between germline ends came to 11 bases. This CDR3 has 13 amino acids. The CDR3 spells CASSFRTGNEQYF. The CDR3 DNA follows: TGTGCCAGCAGTTTCCGAACGGGGAACGAGCAGTACTTC.

The V and J genes are TRBV4-1 and TRBJ2-1, with 10 positions matching TRBD2. V shed 5 bases, J shed 8 bases, and the junction held 12 bases outside the gene matches. In germline, CDR1 is MGHRA, CDR2 YSYEKL. The length of the CDR3 is 16 residues. Here the CDR3 DNA reads TGCGCCAGCAGCGCTCCGGGTACTAGCGGGATAGATGAGCAGTTCTTC. It translates to CASSAPGTSGIDEQFF.

The chain carries TRBV29-1 and TRBJ2-3; D not certain. The length of the CDR3 is 13 residues. Germline values: CDR1 SQVTM, CDR2 ANQGSEA. Trimming shortened V by 4 bases and J by 3 bases, and 11 bases separated the two germline ends. The CDR3 spells CSVVRTQTDTQYF. The CDR3 coding sequence is TGCAGCGTTGTCCGCACACAGACAGATACGCAGTATTTT.

J is TRBJ1-2 and V is TRBV7-8; 7 bases map to TRBD1. The CDR3 extends over 16 amino acids. J gave up 4 bases and V 5 bases, and 13 bases lay outside the gene matches. In germline, CDR1 is SGHVS, CDR2 FQNEAQ. The CDR3 DNA reads TGTGCCAGCAGCAACTACAGGGGTGAAGGCCTCTATGGCTACACCTTC. This gives the protein CASSNYRGEGLYGYTF.

The chain combines TRBV6-2 or TRBV6-3 with TRBJ2-1; a possible D gene is TRBD2 (5 bases). In germline, CDR1 is MNHEY, CDR2 SVGEGT. The CDR3 runs 15 residues. The V end was cut by 5 bases, the J end by 9 bases, with 20 bases between. CDR3 sequence (DNA): TGTGCCAGCAGTAAATACCCCACGGGCCGGGGTGAGCAGTTCTTC. Translation gives CASSKYPTGRGEQFF.

The chain has TRBV5-5 and TRBJ2-3; D not resolved. The CDR3 is 15 residues long. Looked up from germline, CDR1 is SGHKS and CDR2 is YYEKEE (reference sequence). Between the trimmed V and J ends, which lost 2 bases and 2 bases, there was a span of 12 bases. As DNA, the CDR3 is TGTGCCAGCAGCTTTCCGCAATGGGCCACAGATACGCAGTATTTT. Residues: CASSFPQWATDTQYF. Together with reference TRBV5-5 and TRBJ2-3, the CDR3 gives the full variable domain: DAGVTQSPTHLIKTRGQQVTLRCSPISGHKSVSWYQQVLGQGPQFIFQYYEKEERGRGNFPDRFSARQFPNYSSELNVNALLLGDSALYLCASSFPQWATDTQYFGPGTRLTVL.

Only one count was recorded for this clone. The chain uses TRBV5-1 and TRBJ2-1; 12 nucleotides align to TRBD2. The CDR3 spans 16 residues. V was clipped by 4 bases and J by 3 bases; unmatched bases: 5. CDR1 and CDR2 from the germline V gene are SGHRS and YFSETQ. The CDR3 nucleotides read TGCGCCAGCAGCGGAGGGACTAGCGGGTACTACAATGAGCAGTTCTTC. Protein product: CASSGGTSGYYNEQFF.

This clone was counted between two and nine times. The chain combines TRBV29-1 with TRBJ1-5; 7 bases are shared with TRBD1. This CDR3 region has 15 residues. The ends lost 6 bases at V and 4 bases at J; junction bases unmatched: 12. Germline values: CDR1 SQVTM, CDR2 ANQGSEA. As DNA, the CDR3 is TGCAGCGTCGGATCCCAACAGGGGTCAAATCAGCCCCAGCATTTT. Translated, it gives CSVGSQQGSNQPQHF.

The gene calls are TRBV4-3 and TRBJ2-7, with 13 bases fitting TRBD2. The CDR3 is made up of 20 amino acids. V gave up 0 bases and J gave up 0 bases; unmatched junction bases: 11. Germline CDR1 reads LGHNA; CDR2 reads YSLEER. CDR3 in amino acids: CASSQDIETSGRAYSYEQYF. The CDR3 region has the DNA TGCGCCAGCAGCCAAGATATAGAAACTAGCGGGAGGGCCTACTCCTACGAGCAGTACTTC.

This chain uses TRBV30 with TRBJ2-7; TRBD1 aligns across 7 bases. Germline values: CDR1 GTSNPN, CDR2 SVGIG (reference sequence). The CDR3 contains 13 residues. The J segment lost 7 bases and the V segment lost 4 bases, leaving 10 bases of the junction unmatched. In nucleotides, the CDR3 is TGTGCCTGGAACCAGGGGACAGTGTTAGAGCAGTACTTC. Translating it yields CAWNQGTVLEQYF.

The chain combines TRBV6-1 with TRBJ1-2; possibly TRBD1 for D (6 bases). CDR3 size: 16 residues. V dropped 0 bases and J dropped 7 bases, with 18 bases sitting between them. The germline V gene has CDR1 MNHNS and CDR2 SASEGT. This CDR3 is CASSEAQWTRGFGYTF. In DNA form, the CDR3 reads TGTGCCAGCAGTGAAGCGCAGTGGACAAGGGGGTTTGGCTACACCTTC.

The V call is TRBV9, the J call TRBJ2-2, with 8 bases identical to TRBD1. Germline V gene lookup returns CDR1 SGDLS and CDR2 YYNGEE. This CDR3 is built from 16 residues. The J segment lost 4 bases and the V segment lost 3 bases, leaving 8 bases of the junction unmatched. The CDR3 reads CASSGVGQGPTGELFF. The CDR3, as DNA: TGTGCCAGCAGCGGGGTAGGACAGGGCCCCACCGGGGAGCTGTTTTTT.

This CDR3 is CASSFQGGYGYTF. CDR3 bases: TGTGCCAGCAGTTTCCAGGGGGGCTATGGCTACACCTTC. V gene TRBV27 combines with J gene TRBJ1-2; 7 positions match TRBD1. J gave up 4 bases and V 3 bases, and 2 bases lay outside the gene matches. CDR3 length: 13 residues. Germline loops: CDR1 MNHEY, CDR2 SMNVEV (reference sequence).

This clone was counted once. The V call is TRBV2, the J call TRBJ1-6; a weak D match, TRBD1 (5 bases). This CDR3 has 19 residues. Germline V gives CDR1 SNHLY, CDR2 FYNNEI. DNA for the CDR3: TGTGGCTCGTCAGAGGGACTCCCAAGGAGCACCCTGTATAATTCACCCCTCCACTTT. This encodes CGSSEGLPRSTLYNSPLHF.

This clone was seen only once. This chain joins TRBV7-2 and TRBJ2-3, with 14 bases identical to TRBD2. V lost 8 bases to trimming and J lost 5 bases; unmatched junction nucleotides: 6. The CDR3 runs 15 residues. Germline-derived CDR1 and CDR2 are SGHTA and FQGNSA. CDR3 in amino acids: CASATSGRAGDTQYF. DNA of the CDR3: TGTGCCAGCGCGACTAGCGGGAGGGCAGGAGATACGCAGTATTTT.

The chain is built from TRBV7-2 and TRBJ2-2; D call uncertain. V was cut by 5 bases and J by 1 base, with 8 bases left in between. CDR3 length: 14 amino acids. CDR1 and CDR2 (germline): SGHTA, FQGNSA. CDR3 bases: TGTGCCAGCAGCCTAAACAGGAACACCGGGGAGCTGTTTTTT. Translated: CASSLNRNTGELFF.

The rearrangement uses TRBV5-1 and TRBJ2-7; 12 bases are a match to TRBD2. Germline V CDR1 and CDR2: SGHRS, YFSETQ. The CDR3 extends over 15 amino acids. V gave up 2 bases and J gave up 6 bases; unmatched junction bases: 6. CDR3 bases: TGCGCCAGCAGCTTCCTAGCGGGGGGGCCATCCGAGCAGTACTTC. As protein: CASSFLAGGPSEQYF. The entire variable domain, with the rest obtained from reference TRBV5-1 and TRBJ2-7, is as follows: KAGVTQTPRYLIKTRGQQVTLSCSPISGHRSVSWYQQTPGQGLQFLFEYFSETQRNKGNFPGRFSGRQFSNSRSEMNVSTLELGDSALYLCASSFLAGGPSEQYFGPGTRLTVT.